The 22 T cell receptor beta chains given below trace back to one sample, sequenced in a study of T cells in Graves' hyperthyroidism and ophthalmopathy. The CDR3 regions of TCR beta were amplified from RNA transcripts. First-round RT-PCR with HTBI primers amplified the TCR CDR3 region. TCRdb itself ran the multiplex PCR reads through MiXCR, one entry per CDR3 protein. Counted here are hundreds of thousands of distinct CDR3 sequences, around 13% occurring once; the ten biggest clones make up approximately 12%. Input material: blood. These receptors came from a woman aged 45-59 years with Graves' ophthalmopathy.

V gene TRBV2 combines with J gene TRBJ2-3; D possibly corresponds to TRBD2 (8 bases). Looked up from germline, CDR1 is SNHLY and CDR2 is FYNNEI. Trimming took 7 bases from V and 3 from J, leaving 26 bases between them. The CDR3 runs to 18 residues. The CDR3 DNA reads as TGTGCCAGCACGGGGGGGGGGCCCGACAGGGTAGGGACAGATACGCAGTATTTT. Translating it yields CASTGGGPDRVGTDTQYF.

In its sample, this clonotype was seen a few times. The chain is built from TRBV20-1 and TRBJ2-7, with D uncertain. The CDR3 sequence is 13 residues long. Trimming shortened V by 0 bases and J by 2 bases, and 8 bases separated the two germline ends. The germline CDR1 and CDR2 sequences are DFQATT and SNEGSKA (reference sequence). Written as DNA, the CDR3 is TGCAGTGCTAGAGATATCCGCACCTACGAGCAGTACTTC. Translating it yields CSARDIRTYEQYF.

The gene calls are TRBV10-3 and TRBJ2-1; D unresolved. This CDR3 is 12 amino acids long. The V gene's germline CDR1 is ENHRY and CDR2 SYGVKD. Trimming pared 0 bases from V and 8 bases from J, leaving 5 bases between. The CDR3 nucleotides read TGTGCCATCAGTGAGTCGAACTATGAGCAGTTCTTC. This translates into CAISESNYEQFF.

This clonotype was observed a few times. The chain couples TRBV6-5 to TRBJ1-6; 7 positions agree with TRBD1. CDR1 is MNHEY and CDR2 is SVGAGI in the germline V gene. The CDR3 runs to 15 residues. V was pared by 0 bases and J by 9 bases, with 5 bases of the junction left unmatched. The CDR3 reads CASSYSTGYSSPLHF. Here the CDR3 DNA reads TGTGCCAGCAGTTACTCGACAGGGTATTCTTCACCCCTCCACTTT.

In its sample, this clonotype was seen a few times. V gene TRBV7-9 combines with J gene TRBJ1-2, with D unclear. The germline V gene encodes CDR1 SEHNR and CDR2 FQNEAQ (reference sequence). The V end lost 1 base, the J end lost 4 bases, and 7 bases lay between the germline ends. CDR3 length: 13 amino acids. The CDR3 DNA sequence: TGTGCCAGCAGCTTAGGGACTCCCTATGGCTACACCTTC. Amino acids: CASSLGTPYGYTF.

This clonotype was counted between two and nine times. Here the CDR3 reads CSLQQTGVTDTQYF. For the CDR3, the DNA is TGCAGCCTACAGCAGACAGGGGTTACAGATACGCAGTATTTT. This rearrangement joins TRBV29-1 to TRBJ2-3, with TRBD1 matching 8 bases. CDR1 and CDR2 from the germline V gene are SQVTM and ANQGSEA. The CDR3 has 14 amino acids. V gave up 8 bases and J gave up 3 bases; unmatched junction bases: 10.

This clonotype has ten or more counts. This chain uses TRBV27 with TRBJ2-5; 10 bases agree with TRBD2. Per germline, CDR1 MNHEY and CDR2 SMNVEV (reference sequence). The CDR3 extends over 13 amino acids. The ends lost 6 bases at V and 5 bases at J; junction bases unmatched: 3. The CDR3, as DNA: TGTGCCAGCAGGTCAGCGGGAGGGGAGACCCAGTACTTC. This sequence encodes CASRSAGGETQYF.

This chain uses TRBV7-6 with TRBJ1-1, with TRBD1 as a possible D gene (5 bases). Trimming cost V 5 bases and J 2 bases, with 12 bases left between them. Germline V lookup: CDR1 SGHVS, CDR2 FNYEAQ. The CDR3 covers 14 residues. CDR3 sequence (DNA): TGTGCCAGCAGCCAGGGACGGGGAAACACTGAAGCTTTCTTT. Its protein is CASSQGRGNTEAFF.

The chain carries TRBV3-1 and TRBJ2-1; D is undetermined. Germline V gene data show CDR1 as LGHDT and CDR2 as YNNKEL (reference sequence). V dropped 2 bases and J dropped 2 bases, with 10 bases sitting between them. The CDR3 has 15 amino acids. The CDR3 nucleotides are TGTGCCAGCAGCCAAAGACGAGGCACCTACAATGAGCAGTTCTTC. It translates to CASSQRRGTYNEQFF.

This clonotype was seen many times. The chain combines TRBV5-1 with TRBJ2-4; D assignment may be TRBD1 or TRBD2 (5 bases each). Trimming cost V 0 bases and J 7 bases, with 11 bases left between them. The CDR3 consists of 14 residues. The germline V gene encodes CDR1 SGHRS and CDR2 YFSETQ. In nucleotides, the CDR3 is TGCGCCAGCAGCTTGGGGGACCATCATAACATTCAGTACTTC. Amino acids: CASSLGDHHNIQYF. The full variable domain, with the rest looked up from reference TRBV5-1 and TRBJ2-4, is KAGVTQTPRYLIKTRGQQVTLSCSPISGHRSVSWYQQTPGQGLQFLFEYFSETQRNKGNFPGRFSGRQFSNSRSEMNVSTLELGDSALYLCASSLGDHHNIQYFGAGTRLSVL.

There are many counts of this clonotype. The rearrangement links TRBV24-1 to TRBJ2-5; 9 bases line up with TRBD1. The CDR3 is 16 amino acids. Germline V gene lookup returns CDR1 KGHDR and CDR2 SFDVKD. The junction had 8 bases not matched to a gene; V was cut back by 4 bases and J by 3 bases. The CDR3 nucleotides read TGTGCCACCAGTGAATCCGGGACAGGGCAAAAAGAGACCCAGTACTTC. This gives the protein CATSESGTGQKETQYF.

This clonotype was seen ten or more times. The chain couples TRBV18 to TRBJ2-3; 9 bases agree with TRBD2. CDR1 is KGHSH and CDR2 is LQKENI in the germline V gene. The trim removed 3 bases at V and 3 bases at J, leaving 10 bases unmatched. The CDR3 has 17 amino acids. For the CDR3, the DNA is TGTGCCAGCTCACCGACTCGAGTAGCGGGAGAAACAGATACGCAGTATTTT. Translating it yields CASSPTRVAGETDTQYF.

The table lists this clonotype with many counts. The chain uses TRBV20-1 and TRBJ2-7; 7 bases are shared with TRBD1. This CDR3 has 13 amino acids. Trimming removed 6 bases from V and 1 base from J; junction bases left unmatched: 6. Germline CDR1 reads DFQATT; CDR2 reads SNEGSKA (reference sequence). The CDR3 protein is CSAGGQRSYEQYF. Here the CDR3 DNA reads TGCAGTGCAGGGGGACAGAGGTCCTACGAGCAGTACTTC.

This clonotype was detected ten times or more. The chain couples TRBV20-1 to TRBJ2-1, with 9 bases lining up with TRBD2. CDR1 DFQATT and CDR2 SNEGSKA come from the germline V gene (reference sequence). The CDR3 is made up of 15 amino acids. J gave up 6 bases and V 6 bases, and 12 bases lay outside the gene matches. The CDR3, as DNA: TGCAGTGCAATAACCGGGACTAGCATTTCCAATGAGCAGTTCTTC. Translating gives CSAITGTSISNEQFF.

The sample holds a few counts of this clonotype. At one of its ends the junction is not consistent with the germline gene, which may arise from a read error. The genes are TRBV5-1 and TRBJ2-3; 7 nucleotides align to TRBD2. Per the germline V gene, CDR1 is SGHRS and CDR2 is YFSETQ. There are 18 residues in the CDR3. DNA of the CDR3: TGCGCCGGCAGCTTGCCCCAGACTAGCTGGTGGAGCGCAGATACGCAGTATTTT. Its translation: CAGSLPQTSWWSADTQYF.

The V and J genes are TRBV7-9 and TRBJ2-2, with D possibly TRBD1 on 6 matching bases. Germline V gene sequence: CDR1 SEHNR, CDR2 FQNEAQ (reference sequence). This CDR3 has 14 amino acids. Trimming removed 3 bases from V and 3 bases from J, with 8 bases in between. The CDR3 loop reads CASSLTGYTGELFF. The CDR3 nucleotides read TGTGCCAGCAGCTTGACAGGCTACACCGGGGAGCTGTTTTTT.

This clonotype was observed many times. V and J are TRBV15 and TRBJ1-1, with D uncertain. Trimming removed 0 bases at V and 1 base at J, with 6 bases between. The germline gives CDR1 LNHNV, CDR2 YYDKDF (reference sequence). The CDR3 loop spans 14 amino acids. The CDR3 loop reads CATSRDQENTEAFF. CDR3 nucleotides: TGTGCCACCAGCAGAGATCAGGAGAACACTGAAGCTTTCTTT.

Many counts were recorded for this clonotype. The CDR3 DNA is TGCAGTGCATCTGGGAGTTTCGGACTAGCGGGATCCTACGAGCAGTACTTC. Translation: CSASGSFGLAGSYEQYF. J is TRBJ2-7 and V is TRBV20-1, with 12 positions matching TRBD2. Trimming took 6 bases from V and 1 from J; bases not matched to a gene: 13. Germline V lookup: CDR1 DFQATT, CDR2 SNEGSKA (reference sequence). This CDR3 spans 17 amino acids.

There are many counts of this clonotype. The V call is TRBV20-1, the J call TRBJ2-1; 12 bases map to TRBD2. CDR1 is DFQATT, CDR2 SNEGSKA, per germline (reference sequence). V lost 3 bases to trimming and J lost 0 bases; unmatched junction nucleotides: 9. This CDR3 is built from 18 residues. The CDR3 coding sequence is TGCAGTGCTAGCGCTAGCGGGAGGGCCTTTGGCTCCTACAATGAGCAGTTCTTC. Encoded protein: CSASASGRAFGSYNEQFF.

Many counts were recorded for this clonotype. The CDR3 reads CASSLLAGDGTQYF. DNA of the CDR3: TGTGCCAGCAGCTTACTAGCGGGAGACGGGACCCAGTACTTC. The chain couples TRBV7-9 to TRBJ2-5, with 10 bases identical to TRBD2. Trimming at V came to 2 bases and at J to 7 bases, leaving 4 bases not matched to a gene. Germline values: CDR1 SEHNR, CDR2 FQNEAQ (reference sequence). This CDR3 has 14 amino acids. The full variable domain, rest sourced from reference TRBV7-9 and TRBJ2-5, is DTGVSQNPRHKITKRGQNVTFRCDPISEHNRLYWYRQTLGQGPEFLTYFQNEAQLEKSRLLSDRFSAERPKGSFSTLEIQRTEQGDSAMYLCASSLLAGDGTQYFGPGTRLLVL.

The rearrangement joins TRBV6-2 or TRBV6-3 to TRBJ2-5; D may be TRBD1 (6 bases). The J call may be faulty, since TRBJ2-1 better matches the DNA end. CDR1 MNHEY and CDR2 SVGEGT come from the germline V gene. The CDR3 length is 13 residues. CDR3 DNA sequence: TGTGCCAGCAGTGACGACGGGACAATGGGGCAGTTCTTC. Its protein is CASSDDGTMGQFF.

As regards this clonotype: This sequence may be a read error, since a much larger clone differs from it by one base. The chain employs TRBV4-3 and TRBJ2-1; D call uncertain. The CDR3 covers 14 residues. The germline V gene has CDR1 LGHNA and CDR2 YSLEER. The CDR3 DNA follows: TGCGCCAGCAGCCCCATGGTAGGATACAATAAGCAGTTCTTC. Translated, it gives CASSPMVGYNKQFF.